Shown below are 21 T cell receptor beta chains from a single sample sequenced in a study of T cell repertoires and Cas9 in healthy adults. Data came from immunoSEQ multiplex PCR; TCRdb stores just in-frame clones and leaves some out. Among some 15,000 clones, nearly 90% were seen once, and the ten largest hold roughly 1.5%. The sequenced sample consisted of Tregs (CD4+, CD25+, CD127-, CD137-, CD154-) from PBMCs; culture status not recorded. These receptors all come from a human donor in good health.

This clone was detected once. The DNA for the CDR3 is TGTGCCAGCACCCGGGGGAACACCGGGGAGCTGTTTTTT. Amino acids: CASTRGNTGELFF. The rearrangement links TRBV6-6 to TRBJ2-2; maybe TRBD2 (5 bases). V was shortened by 7 bases and J by 1 base, with 7 bases between the two germline ends. CDR3 length: 13 amino acids. Germline loops: CDR1 MNHNY, CDR2 SVGAGI (reference sequence).

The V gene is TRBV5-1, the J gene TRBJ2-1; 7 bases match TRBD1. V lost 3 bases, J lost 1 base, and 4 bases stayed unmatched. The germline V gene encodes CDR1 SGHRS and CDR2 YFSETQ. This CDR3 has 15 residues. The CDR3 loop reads CASSSDRVSYNEQFF. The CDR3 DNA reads TGCGCCAGCAGCTCTGACAGGGTGTCCTACAATGAGCAGTTCTTC.

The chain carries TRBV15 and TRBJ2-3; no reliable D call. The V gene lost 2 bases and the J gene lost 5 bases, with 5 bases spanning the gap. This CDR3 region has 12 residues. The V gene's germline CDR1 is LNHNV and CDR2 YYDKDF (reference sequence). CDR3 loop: CATSRTQDTQYF. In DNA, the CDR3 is TGTGCCACCAGCAGAACGCAAGATACGCAGTATTTT.

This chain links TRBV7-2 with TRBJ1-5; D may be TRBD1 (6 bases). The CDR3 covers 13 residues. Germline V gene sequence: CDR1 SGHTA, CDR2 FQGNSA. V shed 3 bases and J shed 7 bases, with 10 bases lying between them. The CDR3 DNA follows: TGTGCCAGCAGCTTGGGGGCGCGGCAGCCCCAGCATTTT. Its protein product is CASSLGARQPQHF.

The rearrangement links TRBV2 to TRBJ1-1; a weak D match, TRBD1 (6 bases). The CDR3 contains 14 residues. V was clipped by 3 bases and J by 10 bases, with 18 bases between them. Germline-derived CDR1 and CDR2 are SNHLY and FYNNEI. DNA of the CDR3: TGTGCCAGCAGTGAGGCCAGGGGTGTGGGTCGAGCTTTCTTT. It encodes CASSEARGVGRAFF.

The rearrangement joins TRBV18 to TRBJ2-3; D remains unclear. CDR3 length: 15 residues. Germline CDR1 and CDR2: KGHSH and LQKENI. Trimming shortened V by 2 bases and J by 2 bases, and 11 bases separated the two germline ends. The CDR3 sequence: CASSPRTANTDTQYF. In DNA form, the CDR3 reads TGTGCCAGCTCACCAAGGACGGCGAACACAGATACGCAGTATTTT.

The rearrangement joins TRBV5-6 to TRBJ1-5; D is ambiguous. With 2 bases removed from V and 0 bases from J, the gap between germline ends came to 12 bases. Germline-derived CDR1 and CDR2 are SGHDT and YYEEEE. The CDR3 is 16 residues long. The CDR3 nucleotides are TGTGCCAGCAGCTTAGGATCGGCCTCTAGCAATCAGCCCCAGCATTTT. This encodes CASSLGSASSNQPQHF.

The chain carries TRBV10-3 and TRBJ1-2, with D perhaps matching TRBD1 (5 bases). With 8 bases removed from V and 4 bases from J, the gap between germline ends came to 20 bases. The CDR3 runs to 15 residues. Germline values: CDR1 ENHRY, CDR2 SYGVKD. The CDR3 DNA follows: TGTGCCATCGGATATATGGCAGGGAGGAGCTATGGCTACACCTTC. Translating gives CAIGYMAGRSYGYTF.

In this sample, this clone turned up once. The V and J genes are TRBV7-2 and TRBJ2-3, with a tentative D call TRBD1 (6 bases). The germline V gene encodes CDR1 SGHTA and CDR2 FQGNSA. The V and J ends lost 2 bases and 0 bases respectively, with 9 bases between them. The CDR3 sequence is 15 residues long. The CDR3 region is CASSLWGPSTDTQYF. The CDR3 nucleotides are TGTGCCAGCAGCTTATGGGGGCCGAGCACAGATACGCAGTATTTT.

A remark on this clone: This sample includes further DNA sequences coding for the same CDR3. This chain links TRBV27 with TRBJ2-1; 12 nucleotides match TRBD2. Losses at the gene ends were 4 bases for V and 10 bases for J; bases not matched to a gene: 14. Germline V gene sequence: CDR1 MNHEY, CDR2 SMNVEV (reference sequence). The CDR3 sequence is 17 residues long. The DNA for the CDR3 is TGTGCCAGCAGTTCCCCATTTCGGCTAGCGGGAGGGGAGGAGCAGTTCTTC. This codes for CASSSPFRLAGGEEQFF.

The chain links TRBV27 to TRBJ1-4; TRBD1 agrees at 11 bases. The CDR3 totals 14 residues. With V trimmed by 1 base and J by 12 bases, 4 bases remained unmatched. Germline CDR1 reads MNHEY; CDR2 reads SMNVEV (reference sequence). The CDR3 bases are TGTGCCAGCAGTTTATGGGGGACAGGGGGTCAACTGTTTTTT. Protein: CASSLWGTGGQLFF. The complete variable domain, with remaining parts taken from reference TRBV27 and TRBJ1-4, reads EAQVTQNPRYLITVTGKKLTVTCSQNMNHEYMSWYRQDPGLGLRQIYYSMNVEVTDKGDVPEGYKVSRKEKRNFPLILESPSPNQTSLYFCASSLWGTGGQLFFGSGTQLSVL.

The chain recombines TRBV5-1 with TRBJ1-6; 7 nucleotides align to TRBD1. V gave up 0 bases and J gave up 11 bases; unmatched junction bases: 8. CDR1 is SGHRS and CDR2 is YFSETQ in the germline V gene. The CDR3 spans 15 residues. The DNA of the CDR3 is TGCGCCAGCAGCTTGGAACAGGGGAAGTCCACACCCCTCCACTTT. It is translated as CASSLEQGKSTPLHF.

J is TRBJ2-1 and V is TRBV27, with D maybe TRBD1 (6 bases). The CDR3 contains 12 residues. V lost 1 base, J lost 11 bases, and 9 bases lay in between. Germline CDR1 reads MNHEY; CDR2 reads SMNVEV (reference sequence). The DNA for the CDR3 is TGTGCCAGCAGTTTATTGAGGGGGAAGCAGTTCTTC. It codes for CASSLLRGKQFF.

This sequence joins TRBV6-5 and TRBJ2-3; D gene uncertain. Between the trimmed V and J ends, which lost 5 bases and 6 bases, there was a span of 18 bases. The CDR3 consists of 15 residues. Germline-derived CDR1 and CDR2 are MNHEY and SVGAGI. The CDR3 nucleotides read TGTGCCAGCAGTACCAGTTCAGGTCTTGGGGATACGCAGTATTTT. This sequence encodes CASSTSSGLGDTQYF.

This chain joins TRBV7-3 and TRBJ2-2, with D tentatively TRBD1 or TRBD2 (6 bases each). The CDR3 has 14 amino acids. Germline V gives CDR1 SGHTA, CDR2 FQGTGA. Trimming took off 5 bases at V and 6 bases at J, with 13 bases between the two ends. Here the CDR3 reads CASSPRGAAGELFF. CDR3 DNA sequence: TGTGCCAGCAGCCCGAGGGGGGCGGCCGGGGAGCTGTTTTTT.

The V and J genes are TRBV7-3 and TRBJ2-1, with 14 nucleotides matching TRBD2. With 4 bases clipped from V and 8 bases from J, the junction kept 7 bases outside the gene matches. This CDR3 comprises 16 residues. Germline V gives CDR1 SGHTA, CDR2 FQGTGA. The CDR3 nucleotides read TGTGCCAGCAGCTCCGGACTAGCGGGAGGTATACATGAGCAGTTCTTC. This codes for CASSSGLAGGIHEQFF.

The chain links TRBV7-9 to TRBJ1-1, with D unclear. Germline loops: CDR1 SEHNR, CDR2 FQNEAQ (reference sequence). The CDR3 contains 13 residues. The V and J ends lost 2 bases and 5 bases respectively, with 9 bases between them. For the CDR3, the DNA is TGTGCCAGCAGCTTATCTGGAGAAACTGAAGCTTTCTTT. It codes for CASSLSGETEAFF.

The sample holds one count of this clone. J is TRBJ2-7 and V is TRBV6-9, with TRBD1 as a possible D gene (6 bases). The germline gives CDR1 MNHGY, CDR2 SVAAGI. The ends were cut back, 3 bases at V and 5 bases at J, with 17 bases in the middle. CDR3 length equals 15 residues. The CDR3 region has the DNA TGTGCCAGCAGTTACGGAGGACAGTCCGGAGACGAGCAGTACGTC. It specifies CASSYGGQSGDEQYV.

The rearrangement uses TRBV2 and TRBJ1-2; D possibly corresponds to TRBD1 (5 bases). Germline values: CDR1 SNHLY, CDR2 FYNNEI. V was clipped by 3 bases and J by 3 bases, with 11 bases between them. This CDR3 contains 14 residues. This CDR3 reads CASSDDRIDYGYTF. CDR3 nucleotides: TGTGCCAGCAGTGACGACAGAATCGACTATGGCTACACCTTC.

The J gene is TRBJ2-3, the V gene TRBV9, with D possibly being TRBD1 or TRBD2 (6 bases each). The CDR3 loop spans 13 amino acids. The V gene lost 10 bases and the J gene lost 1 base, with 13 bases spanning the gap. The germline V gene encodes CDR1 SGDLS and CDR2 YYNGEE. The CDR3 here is CASKRGGTDTQYF. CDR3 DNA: TGTGCCTCAAAAAGGGGGGGCACAGATACGCAGTATTTT.

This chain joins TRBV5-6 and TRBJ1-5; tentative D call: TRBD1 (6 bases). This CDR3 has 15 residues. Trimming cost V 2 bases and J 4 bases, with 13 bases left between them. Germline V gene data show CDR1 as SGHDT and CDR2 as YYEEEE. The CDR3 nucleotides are TGTGCCAGCAGCTTTAGCAGGGGATATAATCAGCCCCAGCATTTT. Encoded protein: CASSFSRGYNQPQHF. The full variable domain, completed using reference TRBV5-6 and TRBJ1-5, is DAGVTQSPTHLIKTRGQQVTLRCSPKSGHDTVSWYQQALGQGPQFIFQYYEEEERQRGNFPDRFSGHQFPNYSSELNVNALLLGDSALYLCASSFSRGYNQPQHFGDGTRLSIL.